The 4 T cell receptor beta chains below all came from one sample that was sequenced in a study of high-grade serous ovarian cancer treatment subgroups. The data were produced by immunoSEQ multiplex PCR, yet TCRdb's version contains in-frame clones alone and is incomplete. The sample yields about 2,800 clones, about 80% seen once. The tumor samples were collected prior to definitive surgery or chemotherapy. Sample: tumor tissue. These receptors all stem from a human donor with high-grade serous ovarian cancer.

V and J are TRBV6-4 and TRBJ2-3; no firm D call. This CDR3 has 13 residues. Germline values: CDR1 MRHNA, CDR2 SNTAGT. Deletions cut 0 bases from V and 2 bases from J, with 3 bases between. The CDR3 region is CASSDSDTDTQYF. The CDR3 DNA reads as TGTGCCAGCAGTGACTCGGACACAGATACGCAGTATTTT.

The chain employs TRBV2 and TRBJ2-5, with D perhaps matching TRBD2 (6 bases). CDR3 size: 15 residues. Trimming removed 4 bases at V and 7 bases at J, with 19 bases between. Germline CDR1 is SNHLY and CDR2 is FYNNEI. Written as DNA, the CDR3 is TGTGCCAGCAGTGCGGGGGAGCTAAGAGTGGGGACCCAGTACTTC. Translated: CASSAGELRVGTQYF.

The rearrangement joins TRBV5-1 to TRBJ2-1, with 9 bases fitting TRBD2. The V segment lost 4 bases and the J segment 4 bases; nucleotides outside the gene matches: 6. Germline V gives CDR1 SGHRS, CDR2 YFSETQ. The CDR3 extends over 15 amino acids. The CDR3 DNA reads TGCGCCAGCAGCCCAGCGGGAGGAGGGTACAATGAGCAGTTCTTC. Protein: CASSPAGGGYNEQFF.

The V and J genes are TRBV27 and TRBJ2-1, with D possibly matching TRBD2 (5 bases). Germline V gives CDR1 MNHEY, CDR2 SMNVEV (reference sequence). The CDR3 spans 17 residues. Trimming took off 1 base at V and 7 bases at J, with 20 bases between the two ends. CDR3 sequence: CASSLWPRGYAGNEQFF. The DNA of the CDR3 is TGTGCCAGCAGTTTATGGCCTCGGGGTTACGCCGGAAATGAGCAGTTCTTC.